A single sample is the source of the 32 T cell receptor beta chains below, sequenced in a study of blood T cell repertoires in COVID-19. TCRdb keeps only in-frame clones here, not all; method: immunoSEQ multiplex PCR. The sample holds approximately 150,000 clones; around 86% are singletons and the top ten take 2.5% to 3%. The sample was peripheral blood. The receptors were gathered from a woman aged 80 or over with COVID-19, enrolled during active disease.

The CDR3 region is CASSRRARRETQYF. The CDR3 DNA reads TGTGCCAGCAGCCGGAGGGCCCGGCGGGAGACCCAGTACTTC. V and J are TRBV3-1 (or the pseudogene TRBV3-2) and TRBJ2-5, with D tentatively TRBD2 (6 bases). This CDR3 spans 14 amino acids. With 4 bases removed from V and 5 bases from J, the gap between germline ends came to 14 bases. Germline V gene data show CDR1 as LGHDT and CDR2 as YNNKEL (reference sequence).

The CDR3 reads CASSFGDGTGVADGYTF. CDR3 bases: TGTGCCAGCAGTTTTGGGGACGGGACGGGAGTTGCAGATGGCTACACCTTC. The chain links TRBV28 to TRBJ1-2; possibly TRBD1 for D (5 bases). Germline values: CDR1 MDHEN, CDR2 SYDVKM. Between the trimmed V and J ends, which lost 3 bases and 6 bases, there was a span of 23 bases. This CDR3 comprises 17 residues.

The genes are TRBV27 and TRBJ1-2; no clear D. CDR1 is MNHEY, CDR2 SMNVEV, per germline (reference sequence). The CDR3 is made up of 14 amino acids. Trimming took off 2 bases at V and 3 bases at J, with 10 bases between the two ends. In DNA, the CDR3 is TGTGCCAGCAGTTTAGCGGGCCTGGACTATGGCTACACCTTC. It encodes CASSLAGLDYGYTF.

This clone came up once. The genes are TRBV7-7 and TRBJ1-1; TRBD1 matches at 7 bases. Germline lookup yields CDR1 SSHAT and CDR2 FNYEAQ (reference sequence). After removal of 5 bases from V and 1 base from J, the junction contained 4 bases not matched to a gene. The CDR3 contains 14 residues. The DNA for the CDR3 is TGTGCCAGCAGCCGAACAGGGGAGAACACTGAAGCTTTCTTT. Amino acid sequence: CASSRTGENTEAFF.

This chain links TRBV29-1 with TRBJ1-3; 8 nucleotides line up with TRBD1. V dropped 7 bases and J dropped 3; count of bases not matched to a gene: 14. This CDR3 has 16 residues. Germline lookup yields CDR1 SQVTM and CDR2 ANQGSEA. Written as DNA, the CDR3 is TGCAGCGCCGGCGCTGGTGGACAGGGTAGTGGAAACACCATATATTTT. It is translated as CSAGAGGQGSGNTIYF.

The CDR3 DNA follows: TGTGCCAGCAGAGCCGACAGGGGACGGGATCAGCCCCAGCATTTT. Residues: CASRADRGRDQPQHF. The gene calls are TRBV6-5 and TRBJ1-5, with 8 bases fitting TRBD1. The CDR3 runs to 15 residues. Trimming took 6 bases from V and 5 from J; bases not matched to a gene: 9. CDR1 is MNHEY and CDR2 is SVGAGI in the germline V gene.

V usage is TRBV2 and J usage is TRBJ2-5; D perhaps matches TRBD2 (6 bases). This CDR3 spans 15 amino acids. The germline V gene encodes CDR1 SNHLY and CDR2 FYNNEI. The germline V and J ends were trimmed by 7 bases and 9 bases, with 24 bases remaining between them. This CDR3 is CASNLPGGMLPSQYF. The CDR3 DNA reads TGTGCCAGCAATCTCCCCGGAGGGATGCTCCCATCCCAGTACTTC.

The V call is TRBV18, the J call TRBJ2-1; a weak D match, TRBD2 (6 bases). This CDR3 contains 13 residues. Trimming shortened V by 6 bases and J by 8 bases, and 14 bases separated the two germline ends. Per the germline V gene, CDR1 is KGHSH and CDR2 is LQKENI. CDR3 in DNA: TGTGCCAGCTCCACGGGGGAGCGCTATGAGCAGTTCTTC. This translates into CASSTGERYEQFF.

The chain joins TRBV19 to TRBJ1-5, with D hard to call. Germline-derived CDR1 and CDR2 are LNHDA and SQIVND (reference sequence). V was trimmed by 3 bases and J by 0 bases, leaving 9 bases between them. The CDR3 is 15 residues long. DNA for the CDR3: TGTGCCAGTAGTATCGTCCTTAATAGCAATCAGCCCCAGCATTTT. It specifies CASSIVLNSNQPQHF.

The chain couples TRBV7-9 to TRBJ2-2, with TRBD2 matching over 9 bases. Germline CDR1 and CDR2: SEHNR and FQNEAQ (reference sequence). The CDR3 totals 16 residues. V trimming: 7 bases; J trimming: 4 bases; junction bases outside the gene matches: 10. The CDR3 bases are TGTGCCAGCATCATGGCCGGGACTAGCAGCACCGGGGAGCTGTTTTTT. Translated: CASIMAGTSSTGELFF.

The chain joins TRBV6-5 to TRBJ1-6; 7 bases are shared with TRBD1. Looked up from germline, CDR1 is MNHEY and CDR2 is SVGAGI. This CDR3 has 13 amino acids. The trim removed 7 bases at V and 9 bases at J, leaving 6 bases unmatched. Here the CDR3 reads CASKGRGTSPLHF. CDR3 DNA: TGTGCCAGCAAGGGCAGGGGGACTTCACCCCTCCACTTT.

This clone turned up a few times. This chain links TRBV18 with TRBJ2-1; D is undetermined. The V gene lost 3 bases and the J gene lost 1 base, with 10 bases spanning the gap. This CDR3 contains 15 residues. Germline V lookup: CDR1 KGHSH, CDR2 LQKENI. In nucleotides, the CDR3 is TGTGCCAGCTCACCCCAAGACATTTCCTACAATGAGCAGTTCTTC. It is translated as CASSPQDISYNEQFF. Filled out from reference TRBV18 and TRBJ2-1, the complete variable domain reads NAGVMQNPRHLVRRRGQEARLRCSPMKGHSHVYWYRQLPEEGLKFMVYLQKENIIDESGMPKERFSAEFPKEGPSILRIQQVVRGDSAAYFCASSPQDISYNEQFFGPGTRLTVL.

This rearrangement joins TRBV15 to TRBJ2-7, with 7 bases matching TRBD1. The trim removed 7 bases at V and 6 bases at J, leaving 6 bases unmatched. Germline loops: CDR1 LNHNV, CDR2 YYDKDF (reference sequence). The CDR3 is 12 residues long. The CDR3 DNA reads as TGTGCCACCACCCTCCAGGGGGTCGAGCAGTACTTC. Translating it yields CATTLQGVEQYF.

This chain joins TRBV7-8 and TRBJ2-7; TRBD1 is a possible D gene (6 bases). V was trimmed by 2 bases and J by 3 bases, leaving 20 bases between them. Per germline, CDR1 SGHVS and CDR2 FQNEAQ. The CDR3 runs 17 residues. CDR3 sequence (DNA): TGTGCCAGCAGCTTAATTCGGGCGCCAGGGGACCGCTACGAGCAGTACTTC. This sequence encodes CASSLIRAPGDRYEQYF.

The rearrangement joins TRBV4-2 to TRBJ2-5, with 10 bases that match TRBD2. Losses at the gene ends were 3 bases for V and 5 bases for J; bases not matched to a gene: 6. Germline-derived CDR1 and CDR2 are LGHNA and YNFKEQ. The CDR3 covers 15 residues. CDR3 sequence reads: CASSQGAGGVETQYF. The CDR3 nucleotides are TGTGCCAGCAGCCAGGGAGCGGGAGGGGTGGAGACCCAGTACTTC.

This clone appeared a few times. V usage is TRBV27 and J usage is TRBJ2-2; 10 bases line up with TRBD1. This CDR3 has 15 amino acids. Germline values: CDR1 MNHEY, CDR2 SMNVEV (reference sequence). The ends lost 8 bases at V and 7 bases at J; junction bases unmatched: 10. The CDR3 spells CASLPGTGVGGELFF. CDR3 sequence (DNA): TGTGCCAGCTTACCAGGGACAGGGGTTGGCGGGGAGCTGTTTTTT.

This sequence joins TRBV5-1 and TRBJ1-1, with 10 bases matching TRBD1. CDR1 is SGHRS and CDR2 is YFSETQ in the germline V gene. V lost 1 base, J lost 5 bases, and 8 bases stayed unmatched. This CDR3 is 16 amino acids long. CDR3 amino acids: CASSLTRGDRGTEAFF. The CDR3, as DNA: TGCGCCAGCAGCTTGACCCGGGGGGACAGGGGTACTGAAGCTTTCTTT.

The gene calls are TRBV6-6 and TRBJ1-5; 10 nucleotides align to TRBD1. CDR1 is MNHNY and CDR2 is SVGAGI in the germline V gene (reference sequence). The CDR3 consists of 13 residues. J lost 5 bases, V lost 6 bases, and 1 base had no gene match. The CDR3 nucleotides are TGTGCCAGCAGCGGGACAGGGGATCAGCCCCAGCATTTT. Its protein is CASSGTGDQPQHF.

This rearrangement joins TRBV5-1 to TRBJ2-1; D might be TRBD2 (6 bases). This CDR3 contains 14 residues. Germline V lookup: CDR1 SGHRS, CDR2 YFSETQ. Trimming left V 0 bases short and J 4 bases short, with 8 bases between. The CDR3 coding sequence is TGCGCCAGCAGCTTGGCGGGGGTATACAATGAGCAGTTCTTC. It encodes CASSLAGVYNEQFF. The whole variable domain, remainder taken from reference TRBV5-1 and TRBJ2-1, is KAGVTQTPRYLIKTRGQQVTLSCSPISGHRSVSWYQQTPGQGLQFLFEYFSETQRNKGNFPGRFSGRQFSNSRSEMNVSTLELGDSALYLCASSLAGVYNEQFFGPGTRLTVL.

This clone was seen a few times. The rearrangement joins TRBV15 to TRBJ1-2, with a tentative D call TRBD1 (6 bases). Germline V gives CDR1 LNHNV, CDR2 YYDKDF (reference sequence). V was trimmed by 5 bases and J by 4 bases, leaving 14 bases between them. This CDR3 has 14 residues. Here the CDR3 DNA reads TGTGCCACCAGCGCTCAGACAGGCTCCTATGGCTACACCTTC. Amino acid sequence: CATSAQTGSYGYTF.

V is TRBV4-1 and J is TRBJ2-5, with D perhaps matching TRBD2 (6 bases). The CDR3 loop spans 16 amino acids. Germline CDR1 and CDR2: MGHRA and YSYEKL. The V gene lost 1 base and the J gene lost 2 bases, with 14 bases spanning the gap. The CDR3, as DNA: TGCGCCAGCAGCCAAGGGGGCCTGGGGGGACAAGAGACCCAGTACTTC. This translates into CASSQGGLGGQETQYF.

Here the CDR3 reads CASSDRPAGSDNEQFF. The CDR3 DNA reads TGTGCCAGCAGTGATAGGCCAGCGGGATCAGACAATGAGCAGTTCTTC. The chain combines TRBV25-1 with TRBJ2-1; TRBD2 aligns across 7 bases. V lost 3 bases, J lost 5 bases, and 10 bases stayed unmatched. Germline V CDR1 and CDR2: MGHDK, SYGVNS. The CDR3 covers 16 residues.

For the CDR3, the DNA is TGTGCCAGCAGCTCTCGACAGGGAGTGAACACTGAAGCTTTCTTT. Protein: CASSSRQGVNTEAFF. The chain has TRBV7-2 and TRBJ1-1; 7 nucleotides match TRBD1. V gave up 4 bases and J gave up 0 bases; unmatched junction bases: 5. Germline values: CDR1 SGHTA, CDR2 FQGNSA. The CDR3 runs to 15 residues.

The J gene is TRBJ2-3, the V gene TRBV5-1, with 9 bases lining up with TRBD2. After removal of 4 bases from V and 5 bases from J, the junction contained 11 bases not matched to a gene. The V gene's germline CDR1 is SGHRS and CDR2 YFSETQ. The CDR3 spans 16 residues. The CDR3 loop is CASSRLTAGGVDTQYF. The CDR3 coding sequence is TGCGCCAGCAGCCGTCTAACAGCGGGAGGAGTAGATACGCAGTATTTT.

The genes are TRBV25-1 and TRBJ1-6, with TRBD1 identical over 7 bases. The CDR3 extends over 17 amino acids. V lost 4 bases and J lost 8; bases outside the gene matches: 14. The V gene's germline CDR1 is MGHDK and CDR2 SYGVNS. This CDR3 is CASSGQRGRDVYSPLHF. CDR3 nucleotides: TGTGCCAGCAGTGGCCAGAGGGGGCGCGATGTTTATTCACCCCTCCACTTT.

The chain is built from TRBV9 and TRBJ2-1, with a tentative D call TRBD2 (6 bases). The germline V gene has CDR1 SGDLS and CDR2 YYNGEE. The V end was cut by 3 bases, the J end by 8 bases, with 21 bases between. There are 16 residues in the CDR3. CDR3 region: CASSAVWGLPRHEQFF. The CDR3, as DNA: TGTGCCAGCAGCGCAGTTTGGGGACTTCCCCGCCATGAGCAGTTCTTC.

The gene calls are TRBV25-1 and TRBJ2-3; 9 bases line up with TRBD1. Trimming took 4 bases from V and 8 from J; bases not matched to a gene: 13. Germline CDR1 and CDR2: MGHDK and SYGVNS. The CDR3 runs 16 residues. The CDR3 nucleotides read TGTGCCAGCAGTGTCCCAGAAGGGACAGGGATGTTTACGCAGTATTTT. This codes for CASSVPEGTGMFTQYF.

The chain has TRBV28 and TRBJ1-2; no definite D call. V lost 6 bases, J lost 0 bases, and 17 bases lay in between. The CDR3 consists of 16 residues. Germline loops: CDR1 MDHEN, CDR2 SYDVKM. The CDR3 bases are TGTGCCAGCAGCCTTCACAGAGGGAGTACTAACTATGGCTACACCTTC. Protein sequence: CASSLHRGSTNYGYTF.

This sequence joins TRBV6-2 or TRBV6-3 and TRBJ1-5; TRBD1 agrees at 11 bases. V lost 6 bases and J lost 6; bases outside the gene matches: 7. CDR1 MNHEY and CDR2 SVGEGT come from the germline V gene. CDR3 length: 15 residues. The CDR3 loop reads CASSPRDRGIQPQHF. DNA for the CDR3: TGTGCCAGCAGCCCTCGGGACAGGGGGATTCAGCCCCAGCATTTT.

V and J are TRBV20-1 and TRBJ1-6; 7 bases match TRBD1. Trimming took 3 bases from V and 7 from J; bases not matched to a gene: 6. The CDR3 spans 14 residues. Per germline, CDR1 DFQATT and CDR2 SNEGSKA (reference sequence). CDR3 amino acids: CSASNSDRNSPLHF. The CDR3 DNA is TGCAGTGCTAGTAACTCGGACAGGAATTCACCCCTCCACTTT.

The rearrangement uses TRBV20-1 and TRBJ1-2, with D possibly TRBD1 on 6 matching bases. V dropped 3 bases and J dropped 8 bases, with 10 bases sitting between them. Germline V gives CDR1 DFQATT, CDR2 SNEGSKA (reference sequence). CDR3 length: 11 residues. CDR3 amino acids: CSARGHNGYTF. In nucleotides, the CDR3 is TGCAGTGCTAGGGGACACAACGGCTACACCTTC.

The CDR3 sequence: CASSQNRVYGNTIYF. CDR3 coding DNA: TGTGCCAGCAGCCAGAACAGGGTTTATGGAAACACCATATATTTT. The V call is TRBV11-2, the J call TRBJ1-3; the D gene is possibly TRBD1 (6 bases). Trimming took 5 bases from V and 3 from J, leaving 14 bases between them. Germline V gene data show CDR1 as SGHAT and CDR2 as FQNNGV. The CDR3 loop spans 15 amino acids. Full variable domain (remainder filled in from reference TRBV11-2 and TRBJ1-3): EAGVAQSPRYKIIEKRQSVAFWCNPISGHATLYWYQQILGQGPKLLIQFQNNGVVDDSQLPKDRFSAERLKGVDSTLKIQPAKLEDSAVYLCASSQNRVYGNTIYFGEGSWLTVV.